This record covers a single T cell receptor (beta chain). Antigen unknown. The CDR3 covers 14 residues. Trimming removed 0 bases from V and 5 bases from J; junction bases left unmatched: 5. Germline V gene lookup returns CDR1 SGHDT and CDR2 YYEEEE. This sample is drawn from a study of shared clonotypes between healthy human individuals. Points from the study as a whole: Relative to memory subsets, naive subsets generally showed larger estimated richness. Unshared clonotypes carried lower generation probabilities than those common to all four donors.

Researchers divided each subset's genomic DNA evenly across several immunoSEQ plates. Data came from immunoSEQ multiplex PCR; TCRdb stores just in-frame clones and leaves some out. The repertoire holds around 560,000 clones, with approximately 96% as singletons. CD8 cells classed as naive were CD45RO-negative and positively selected for CCR7, excluding terminally differentiated effector memory CD45RA+ cells. The sequence came from a woman under 40 in good health. Input material: naive CD8+ T cells sorted from blood. This sequence joins TRBV5-6 and TRBJ2-7; 7 nucleotides agree with TRBD1. CDR3 amino acids: CASSLGRGYDEQYF. For the CDR3, the DNA is TGTGCCAGCAGCTTGGGCAGGGGGTACGACGAGCAGTACTTC.